This TCR beta chain was documented in a study of PD-1 blockade in classical Hodgkin lymphoma. Libraries were prepared by immunoSEQ multiplex PCR; TCRdb keeps only in-frame clonotypes and omits some of them. The sample lists about 20,000 clones, about 80% occurring once. CDR1 and CDR2 (germline): SGHDT, YYEEEE. The CDR3 is made up of 14 amino acids. Trimming removed 3 bases at V and 1 base at J, with 10 bases between. Documented time point: cycle 4 day 1 (C4D1), after less than 7 weeks of nivolumab. Brentuximab vedotin exposure varied, and every patient relapsed after autologous stem cell transplantation. Thawed PBMCs supplied CD8+ T cells via magnetic negative selection.

The sample consisted of CD8+ T cells from blood, taken before the fourth cycle of nivolumab. The receptor's source is a human donor with classical Hodgkin lymphoma. The chain employs TRBV5-6 and TRBJ2-5, with D unclear. The CDR3 protein is CASSSGPLQETQYF. CDR3 DNA sequence: TGTGCCAGCAGCTCCGGACCGCTCCAAGAGACCCAGTACTTC.